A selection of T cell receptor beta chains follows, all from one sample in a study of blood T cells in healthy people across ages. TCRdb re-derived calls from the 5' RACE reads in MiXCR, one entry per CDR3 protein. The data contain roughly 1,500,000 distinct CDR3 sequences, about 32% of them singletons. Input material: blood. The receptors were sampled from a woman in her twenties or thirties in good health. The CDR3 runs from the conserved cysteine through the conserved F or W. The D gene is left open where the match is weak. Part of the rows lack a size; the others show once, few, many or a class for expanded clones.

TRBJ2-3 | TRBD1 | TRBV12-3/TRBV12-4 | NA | TGTGCCAGCAGTCACCCAAGGGACAGGGGGGGAGATACGCAGTATTTT | CASSHPRDRGGDTQYF
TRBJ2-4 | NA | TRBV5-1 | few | TGCGCCAGCAGCCGCCCCCTCCTAGGGAGTGGCCAAAACATTCAGTACTTC | CASSRPLLGSGQNIQYF
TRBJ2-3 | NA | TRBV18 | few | TGTGCCAGCTCACTTAAGGGGACACTAGCAACGCTCCACACAGATACGCAGTATTTT | CASSLKGTLATLHTDTQYF
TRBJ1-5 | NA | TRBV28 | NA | TGTGCCAGCAGTTTATTGGCACAGCCCCAGCATTTT | CASSLLAQPQHF
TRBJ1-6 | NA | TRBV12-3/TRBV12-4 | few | TGTGCCAGCAGTGGTGAGGGCTATTCACCCCTCCACTTT | CASSGEGYSPLHF
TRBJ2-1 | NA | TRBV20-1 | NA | TGCAGTGCCCCGGTAGCTATTACCTACAATGAGCAGTTCTTC | CSAPVAITYNEQFF
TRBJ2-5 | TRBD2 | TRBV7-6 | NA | TGTGCCAGCAGCTTAGAACCAGCGGGGAGGGAGACCCAGTACTTC | CASSLEPAGRETQYF
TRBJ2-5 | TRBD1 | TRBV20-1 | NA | TGCAGTGCCCCGGACCGGGACAGGCGCTACGGGCAGTACTTC | CSAPDRDRRYGQYF
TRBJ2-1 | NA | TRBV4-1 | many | TGCGCCAGCAGCCAGGCGAGTCTAGTCAATGAGCAGTTCTTC | CASSQASLVNEQFF
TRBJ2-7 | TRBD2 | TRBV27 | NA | TGTGCCAGCAGTCTTTACGCGGGGGGCCCCTACGAGCAGTACTTC | CASSLYAGGPYEQYF
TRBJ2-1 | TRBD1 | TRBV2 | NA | TGTGCCAGCAGAGCCGACAGGGGTCACTACAATGAGCAGTTCTTC | CASRADRGHYNEQFF
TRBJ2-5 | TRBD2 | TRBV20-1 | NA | TGCAGTGCTCCGACTCCGAGGACTAGCGGGAGTGGAGAGACCCCGTACTTC | CSAPTPRTSGSGETPYF
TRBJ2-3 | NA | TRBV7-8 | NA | TGTGCCAGCTATAGGGGGGCGGGCACAGATACGCAGTATTTT | CASYRGAGTDTQYF
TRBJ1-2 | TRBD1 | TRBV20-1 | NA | TGCACGTTACCGGGACAGGGGGTTTATGGCTACACCTTC | CTLPGQGVYGYTF
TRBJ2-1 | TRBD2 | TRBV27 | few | TGTGCCAGCAGTTTAAGTGGGCGGGAGAGGTCCTACAATGAGCAGTTCTTC | CASSLSGRERSYNEQFF
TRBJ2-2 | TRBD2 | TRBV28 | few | TGTGCCAGCAGTCCTCCCCGGCTAGCGGGGGGAGCCGGGGAGCTGTTTTTT | CASSPPRLAGGAGELFF
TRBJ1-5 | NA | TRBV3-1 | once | TGTGCCAGCAGCCTAGGCCCCTCCAGGGGCAATCAGCCCCAGCATTTT | CASSLGPSRGNQPQHF
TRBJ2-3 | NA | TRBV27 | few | TGTGCCAGCAGTGGGGGGGGCCCGGCAGATACGCAGTATTTT | CASSGGGPADTQYF
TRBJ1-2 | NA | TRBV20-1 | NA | TGCAGTGCGCACTGGGATTTCGGGCCTTATGGCTACACCTTC | CSAHWDFGPYGYTF
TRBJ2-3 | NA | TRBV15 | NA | TGTGCCACCAGCGTTCGGGACAGCACAGATACGCAGTATTTT | CATSVRDSTDTQYF
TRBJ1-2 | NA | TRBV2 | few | TGTGCCAGCAGAGACATTCTTATAGGGGGCTACACCTTC | CASRDILIGGYTF